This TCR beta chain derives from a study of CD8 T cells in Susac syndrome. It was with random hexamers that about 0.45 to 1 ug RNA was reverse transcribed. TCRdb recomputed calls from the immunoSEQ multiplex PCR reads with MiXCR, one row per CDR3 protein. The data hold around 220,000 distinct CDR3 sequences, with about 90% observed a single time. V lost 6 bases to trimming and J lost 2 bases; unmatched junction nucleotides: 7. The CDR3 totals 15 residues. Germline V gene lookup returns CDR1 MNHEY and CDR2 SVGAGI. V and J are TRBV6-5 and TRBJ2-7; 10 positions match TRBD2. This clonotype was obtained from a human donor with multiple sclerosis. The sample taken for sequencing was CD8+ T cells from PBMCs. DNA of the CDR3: TGTGCCAGCAGCAGTAGCGGGGGGACAACCTACGAGCAGTACTTC. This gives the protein CASSSSGGTTYEQYF.